The rows below give T cell receptor beta chains drawn from one sample of a study of a mutant IDH1 vaccine in newly diagnosed glioma. Repertoires were generated with immunoSEQ multiplex PCR, while TCRdb's copy carries only in-frame clones and drops some. The sample has roughly 120,000 clones, approximately 87% seen once. Which antigens these TCRs recognize remains unknown. The sequencing here drew on PBMCs, taken from a glioma patient whose treatment included an IDH1 peptide vaccine. The receptors derive from a woman between 45 and 65 years old with glioma. CDR3s include the opening cysteine and the closing phenylalanine or tryptophan. D genes are given only for firm matches. Not all rows give a size; the values are once, few, many and, for expanded clones, a class.

abundance	d_gene	j_gene	v_gene	CDR3nt	CDR3aa
few	.	TRBJ2-3	TRBV10-2	TGCGCCAGCAGTGTAGGACTCCACACAGATACGCAGTATTTT	CASSVGLHTDTQYF
.	.	TRBJ2-3	TRBV7-9	TGTGCCAGCAGCCCCGGGCCAGATACGCAGTATTTT	CASSPGPDTQYF
.	.	TRBJ2-7	TRBV5-1	TGCGCCAGGCGCGGGGACAGATACGAGCAGTACTTC	CARRGDRYEQYF
.	.	TRBJ1-1	TRBV2	TGTGCCAGCAAGGAGGACAGAAAGAACACTGAAGCTTTCTTT	CASKEDRKNTEAFF
.	.	TRBJ1-4	TRBV2	TGTGCCAGCAGTCTACAGTACAATGAAAAACTGTTTTTT	CASSLQYNEKLFF
once	TRBD2	TRBJ2-1	TRBV7-9	TGTGCCAGCAGCCGGCGGGGGAGCTCCTACAATGAGCAGTTCTTC	CASSRRGSSYNEQFF
.	TRBD2	TRBJ2-3	TRBV5-6	TGTGCCAGCAGCTTGTTCAGCGGGGCCACCACAGATACGCAGTATTTT	CASSLFSGATTDTQYF
once	.	TRBJ2-1	TRBV7-9	TGTGCCAGCAGCCGACCTGCGCAGGGGCCCTACAATGAGCAGTTCTTC	CASSRPAQGPYNEQFF
.	TRBD2	TRBJ2-7	TRBV6-5	TGTGCCAGCAGTCGGGAGGAGGCGTACGAGCAGTACTTC	CASSREEAYEQYF
once	TRBD2	TRBJ2-7	TRBV5-5	TGTGCCAGCAGCTTGAACCTAGCGGACTCCTACGAGCAGTACTTC	CASSLNLADSYEQYF
.	.	TRBJ1-5	TRBV29-1	TGCAGCGTTGGAGGTCCAGGGGGCAATCAGCCCCAGCATTTT	CSVGGPGGNQPQHF
.	.	TRBJ2-4	TRBV7-9	TGTGCCAGCAGCTTAGGGGTTAGCGTCTCTCCCGAAAACATTCAGTACTTC	CASSLGVSVSPENIQYF
.	TRBD1	TRBJ2-7	TRBV18	TGTGCCAGCCAAGGGACAGGGGTTTTCGAGCAGTACTTC	CASQGTGVFEQYF
.	.	TRBJ2-7	TRBV5-6	TGTGCCAGCAGCTTTGGACTCCCCTCCTACGAGCAGTACTTC	CASSFGLPSYEQYF
once	TRBD2	TRBJ2-5	TRBV10-3	TGTGCCATCAGTGATAACAGCGGGAGGATCGGAGAGACCCAGTACTTC	CAISDNSGRIGETQYF
.	TRBD2	TRBJ2-5	TRBV5-1	TGCGCCAGCAGCTTGGTTGGGACTAGCCAAGAGACCCAGTACTTC	CASSLVGTSQETQYF
.	TRBD2	TRBJ2-5	TRBV4-2	TGTGCCAGCAGCCAAGGGACTAGCGGGAGAGTAGGGCAAGAGACCCAGTACTTC	CASSQGTSGRVGQETQYF
once	.	TRBJ2-1	TRBV10-1	TGCGCCAGCAGTGAGTCGGCGCGGGATAGGAATGAGCAGTTCTTC	CASSESARDRNEQFF
.	TRBD1	TRBJ2-2	TRBV4-2	TGTGCCAGCAGCCAAAAGACTGGGACAGGGAAGAACACCGGGGAGCTGTTTTTT	CASSQKTGTGKNTGELFF
.	.	TRBJ2-3	TRBV19	TGTGCCAGTAGTATGGTCTCTAGAGATACGCAGTATTTT	CASSMVSRDTQYF
.	.	TRBJ1-2	TRBV2	TGTGCCAGCAGTGAGGGCGACGGTAACTATGGCTACACCTTC	CASSEGDGNYGYTF
.	.	TRBJ1-1	TRBV11-3	TGTGCCAGCAGCTTAGATTCCGCTCGCGAGGAGGGTTTCTTT	CASSLDSAREEGFF
.	TRBD1	TRBJ2-7	TRBV5-6	TGTGCCAGCAGCTTGGGACAGGGGGCTCGAGAGCAGTACTTC	CASSLGQGAREQYF
.	TRBD1	TRBJ2-4	TRBV19	TGTGCCAGTAGTATAGGACAGGGTGGTATTCAGTACTTC	CASSIGQGGIQYF
.	.	TRBJ1-4	TRBV5-1	TGCGCCAGCAGCGGGAGAATAGGCGAAAAACTGTTTTTT	CASSGRIGEKLFF
.	.	TRBJ2-7	TRBV15	TGTGCCACCAGCAGAGTCGAGGGTTTCGAGTCCTACGAGCAGTACTTC	CATSRVEGFESYEQYF
once	.	TRBJ1-1	TRBV15	TGTGCCACCAGCGCGAGGATGGGGTTGAACACTGAAGCTTTCTTT	CATSARMGLNTEAFF
.	.	TRBJ1-6	TRBV5-4	TGTGCCAGCAACTATCGCGGGGTCTCCTATAATTCACCCCTCCACTTT	CASNYRGVSYNSPLHF
.	.	TRBJ2-7	TRBV16	TGTGCCAGCAGCCAATCCTATAGCCAGGGGAGAGAGCAGTACTTC	CASSQSYSQGREQYF
.	.	TRBJ1-3	TRBV30	TGTGCCTGGAGTAAAAAGGGGACCGGCCTATCCTCTGGAAACACCATATATTTT	CAWSKKGTGLSSGNTIYF
.	TRBD2	TRBJ2-7	TRBV7-9	TGTGCCAGCAGCTTAGGACTAGCGGGAGGGGCCTGGGAGCAGTACTTC	CASSLGLAGGAWEQYF
.	.	TRBJ2-1	TRBV2	TGTGCCAGCAGTCCCGACTCGGGAGAGAACAATGAGCAGTTCTTC	CASSPDSGENNEQFF
.	.	TRBJ1-2	TRBV6-1	TGTGCCAGCACGGTACCCAGTCTCGATGGCTACACCTTC	CASTVPSLDGYTF
.	TRBD2	TRBJ2-5	TRBV29-1	TGCAGCGTTGAAGTGGCCTCAGCGGGGGAGACCCAGTACTTC	CSVEVASAGETQYF
.	TRBD1	TRBJ2-2	TRBV19	TGTGCCAGTAGTATACAGGGGGCGAGCACCGGGGAGCTGTTTTTT	CASSIQGASTGELFF
.	.	TRBJ2-7	TRBV7-9	TGTGCCAGCAGCCCGGGGGCAGGGGAGGCGTACGAGCAGTACTTC	CASSPGAGEAYEQYF
.	TRBD1	TRBJ2-3	TRBV5-1	TGCGCCACCTCGACCGGGACAGACAGCACAGATACGCAGTATTTT	CATSTGTDSTDTQYF
.	TRBD1	TRBJ2-1	TRBV11-3	TGTGCCAGCAGCTTAGACTCCGGGACAGGGATGAATGAGCAGTTCTTC	CASSLDSGTGMNEQFF
.	TRBD1	TRBJ2-7	TRBV28	TGTGCCAGCAGTTCACAGGGGTACCCCACGCCCTTC	CASSSQGYPTPF
.	TRBD2	TRBJ2-7	TRBV7-9	TGTGCCAGCAGCTCGAGGAGACTAGCCGACTCCTACGAGCAGTACTTC	CASSSRRLADSYEQYF
.	TRBD2	TRBJ2-2	TRBV27	TGTGCCAGCAATGGGGGGGAGAACACCGGGGAGCTGTTTTTT	CASNGGENTGELFF
once	TRBD2	TRBJ2-5	TRBV20-1	TGCAAAGCCGGGAGGGGGGAGACCCAGTACTTC	CKAGRGETQYF
.	.	TRBJ2-1	TRBV18	TGTGCCAGCTCACCTCCGGGGACAAATGAGCAGTTCTTC	CASSPPGTNEQFF
.	.	TRBJ1-5	TRBV6-1	TGTGCCAGCGGGGGGGGAACTCAGCCCCAGCATTTT	CASGGGTQPQHF
.	.	TRBJ1-4	TRBV6-1	TGTGCCAGCAGCAGTTGGGGGTCGCTAGGTGAAAAACTGTTTTTT	CASSSWGSLGEKLFF
few	TRBD1	TRBJ2-2	TRBV5-1	TGCGCCAGCAGAGGGGACAGGGGAGACGGGGAGCTGTTTTTT	CASRGDRGDGELFF
.	.	TRBJ1-2	TRBV28	TGTGCCAGCAGTTTTCAGGGGATTGGGTATGGCTACACCTTC	CASSFQGIGYGYTF
.	.	TRBJ1-2	TRBV28	TGTGCCAGCTCTTACCCGACACGGCTGAAGAGAGGCTACACCTTC	CASSYPTRLKRGYTF
.	.	TRBJ2-1	TRBV5-1	TGCGCCAGCAGCTTGGCGGGTGAGCAGTTCTTC	CASSLAGEQFF
few	TRBD1	TRBJ1-1	TRBV6-6	TGTGCCAGCAGTTTCCCCCAGGGGGGTGAAGCTTTCTTT	CASSFPQGGEAFF
.	.	TRBJ2-1	TRBV19	TGTGCCAGTAGTTCGTGGAGCTCCTACAATGAGCAGTTCTTC	CASSSWSSYNEQFF